A single sample is the source of the 15 T cell receptor beta chains below, sequenced in a study of blood T cell repertoires in COVID-19. Repertoires were generated with immunoSEQ multiplex PCR, while TCRdb's copy carries only in-frame clones and drops some. The sample lists around 430,000 clones, roughly 88% seen once, with over 10% in the top ten. The sequencing sample was made of peripheral blood. These receptors were collected from a woman between 45 and 65 years old with COVID-19, enrolled during active disease.

The J gene is TRBJ1-1, the V gene TRBV9; D is perhaps TRBD1 (5 bases). CDR1 SGDLS and CDR2 YYNGEE come from the germline V gene. Trimming shortened V by 1 base and J by 0 bases, and 10 bases separated the two germline ends. The CDR3 runs to 15 residues. The CDR3 here is CASSVTGGVNTEAFF. CDR3 in DNA: TGTGCCAGCAGCGTAACAGGTGGGGTGAACACTGAAGCTTTCTTT.

This clone was observed once. The J gene is TRBJ2-3, the V gene TRBV6-4; maybe TRBD1 (6 bases). Trimming removed 7 bases at V and 6 bases at J, with 14 bases between. The CDR3 is 13 amino acids. Germline assignment: CDR1 MRHNA and CDR2 SNTAGT. The CDR3 bases are TGTGCCAGCACTGGACAGCCGGGGGATACGCAGTATTTT. This translates into CASTGQPGDTQYF.

The chain recombines TRBV6-4 with TRBJ1-2, with 7 bases matching TRBD1. Per the germline V gene, CDR1 is MRHNA and CDR2 is SNTAGT. With V trimmed by 6 bases and J by 4 bases, 11 bases remained unmatched. This CDR3 has 15 residues. The CDR3 coding sequence is TGTGCCAGCAGGCCTACATGGACAGGATCCTATGGCTACACCTTC. It translates to CASRPTWTGSYGYTF.

V usage is TRBV5-8 and J usage is TRBJ2-5; TRBD2 matches at 12 bases. V lost 3 bases to trimming and J lost 3 bases; unmatched junction nucleotides: 3. Germline CDR1 SGHTS, CDR2 YDEGEE. The CDR3 has 15 residues. Here the CDR3 DNA reads TGTGCCAGCAGCTCCGGACTAGCGGGGAAAGAGACCCAGTACTTC. Its protein product is CASSSGLAGKETQYF.

This rearrangement joins TRBV5-1 to TRBJ2-1; 12 bases line up with TRBD2. CDR3 length: 16 residues. The germline CDR1 and CDR2 sequences are SGHRS and YFSETQ. Losses at the gene ends were 7 bases for V and 6 bases for J; bases not matched to a gene: 11. CDR3 region: CASCLGPSGGANEQFF. The CDR3, as DNA: TGCGCCAGCTGCCTCGGCCCTAGCGGGGGGGCCAATGAGCAGTTCTTC.

J is TRBJ1-2 and V is TRBV7-9; tentatively, D is TRBD1 (6 bases). V dropped 5 bases and J dropped 1 base, with 14 bases sitting between them. The CDR3 extends over 15 amino acids. CDR1 and CDR2 from the germline V gene are SEHNR and FQNEAQ (reference sequence). CDR3 amino acids: CASSLLAGVNYGYTF. The CDR3 DNA reads as TGTGCCAGCAGCCTCCTCGCAGGGGTTAACTATGGCTACACCTTC.

The chain is built from TRBV6-5 and TRBJ1-1; 7 bases match TRBD1. Trimming at V came to 2 bases and at J to 0 bases, leaving 6 bases not matched to a gene. Germline assignment: CDR1 MNHEY and CDR2 SVGAGI. This CDR3 is 16 amino acids long. The CDR3 DNA follows: TGTGCCAGCAGTTACGAAGGGGGCCTGATGAACACTGAAGCTTTCTTT. The encoded protein is CASSYEGGLMNTEAFF.

The V call is TRBV7-2, the J call TRBJ1-2, with D possibly being TRBD1 (5 bases). The CDR3 sequence is 15 residues long. Germline CDR1 reads SGHTA; CDR2 reads FQGNSA. The V and J ends lost 3 bases and 8 bases respectively, with 19 bases between them. The CDR3 DNA is TGTGCCAGCAGCTTTTACCCAAACCAGGGTCCGGGCTACACCTTC. Amino acid sequence: CASSFYPNQGPGYTF. Together with reference TRBV7-2 and TRBJ1-2, the CDR3 gives the full variable domain: GAGVSQSPSNKVTEKGKDVELRCDPISGHTALYWYRQSLGQGLEFLIYFQGNSAPDKSGLPSDRFSAERTGGSVSTLTIQRTQQEDSAVYLCASSFYPNQGPGYTFGSGTRLTVV.

The chain couples TRBV7-9 to TRBJ1-1, with D uncertain. Trimming took 5 bases from V and 4 from J, leaving 11 bases between them. Germline V lookup: CDR1 SEHNR, CDR2 FQNEAQ (reference sequence). The CDR3 is 13 amino acids. This CDR3 reads CASSLIGSTEAFF. Written as DNA, the CDR3 is TGTGCCAGCAGCCTGATCGGGAGCACTGAAGCTTTCTTT.

The V gene is TRBV30, the J gene TRBJ1-4, with 9 bases lining up with TRBD1. With 2 bases clipped from V and 6 bases from J, the junction kept 7 bases outside the gene matches. Germline CDR1 reads GTSNPN; CDR2 reads SVGIG (reference sequence). This CDR3 comprises 15 residues. The CDR3 region has the DNA TGTGCCTGGAGTCCGGGACAGGGTGGAGATGAAAAACTGTTTTTT. Protein sequence: CAWSPGQGGDEKLFF.

This clone was seen only once. The chain couples TRBV5-4 to TRBJ2-4, with TRBD1 identical over 7 bases. The germline CDR1 and CDR2 sequences are SGHNT and YYREEE (reference sequence). The CDR3 consists of 14 residues. V was pared by 3 bases and J by 5 bases, with 5 bases of the junction left unmatched. The CDR3 spells CASSSRDSQNIQYF. CDR3 sequence (DNA): TGTGCCAGCAGCTCCCGGGACAGCCAAAACATTCAGTACTTC. Based on the CDR3 plus reference TRBV5-4 and TRBJ2-4, the full variable domain is ETGVTQSPTHLIKTRGQQVTLRCSSQSGHNTVSWYQQALGQGPQFIFQYYREEENGRGNFPPRFSGLQFPNYSSELNVNALELDDSALYLCASSSRDSQNIQYFGAGTRLSVL.

V and J are TRBV28 and TRBJ1-3; maybe TRBD1 (5 bases). V was shortened by 9 bases and J by 0 bases, with 15 bases between the two germline ends. Germline loops: CDR1 MDHEN, CDR2 SYDVKM. The CDR3 covers 15 residues. This chain's CDR3 is CASKRQPSSGNTIYF. In nucleotides, the CDR3 is TGTGCCAGTAAGCGACAGCCTTCCTCTGGAAACACCATATATTTT.

The chain employs TRBV10-2 and TRBJ2-2, with 12 bases that match TRBD2. CDR3 length equals 16 residues. Trimming took 7 bases from V and 6 from J; bases not matched to a gene: 9. CDR1 is WSHSY and CDR2 is SAAADI in the germline V gene. The CDR3 sequence: CASTRTSGDPAGELFF. CDR3 sequence (DNA): TGCGCCAGCACTCGGACTAGCGGGGATCCCGCCGGGGAGCTGTTTTTT.

This chain joins TRBV19 and TRBJ2-3; tentative D call: TRBD1 (5 bases). V was clipped by 6 bases and J by 2 bases, with 12 bases between them. The CDR3 runs 14 residues. Looked up from germline, CDR1 is LNHDA and CDR2 is SQIVND (reference sequence). CDR3 residues: CASRDTHYTDTQYF. In nucleotides, the CDR3 is TGTGCCAGTAGGGACACTCATTACACAGATACGCAGTATTTT.

The V call is TRBV5-1, the J call TRBJ2-2; 7 bases fit TRBD1. The V segment lost 0 bases and the J segment 1 base; nucleotides outside the gene matches: 0. This CDR3 is 15 amino acids long. Germline V gives CDR1 SGHRS, CDR2 YFSETQ. The CDR3 DNA sequence: TGCGCCAGCAGCTTGGGGACAGGGAACACCGGGGAGCTGTTTTTT. This codes for CASSLGTGNTGELFF.